This TCR beta chain was recovered during a study of spatial heterogeneity in lung cancer. Looked up from germline, CDR1 is MGHRA and CDR2 is YSYEKL. The length of the CDR3 is 17 residues. The ends were cut back, 8 bases at V and 2 bases at J, with 19 bases in the middle. MiXCR was run by TCRdb on the 5' RACE reads, yielding one entry per CDR3 protein. The top ten clones hold approximately 43% of a sample with around 8,000 distinct CDR3 sequences, approximately 8.6% of them seen once. As for time point: sample taken at primary tumor resection. This clonotype is labeled large. V gene TRBV4-1 combines with J gene TRBJ2-6; D is possibly TRBD1 or TRBD2 (6 bases each). This material consisted of PBMCs, taken at surgery. This receptor was identified in a male donor with early-stage non-small cell lung cancer. CDR3 sequence: CASGGGIGLPGANVLTF. The DNA of the CDR3 is TGCGCCAGCGGAGGGGGGATCGGGTTGCCTGGGGCCAACGTCCTGACTTTC.